This T cell receptor (beta chain) appears in the sequencing data of a study of T cell clonotyping in hematopoietic cell transplantation. General study results and limits: Recipient TCR diversity dropped after transplant; expanded clonotypes rose from day 30 to 180. Cells were unsorted, so CD4 and CD8 contributions were not separated. At the given depth, recipient repertoires were over 95% de novo clonotypes. Higher Inverse Simpson Index values in graft donor and pretransplant recipient predicted broader posttransplant TCR diversity.

Clones were sequenced by immunoSEQ multiplex PCR, and TCRdb holds only the in-frame ones, with some missing. The repertoire holds approximately 4,600 clones, with 77% as singletons. This CDR3 spans 14 amino acids. Germline V gene sequence: CDR1 SGHAT, CDR2 FQNNGV. V lost 3 bases and J lost 5; bases outside the gene matches: 2. As concerns this clone: The antigen remains undetermined.

This chain joins TRBV11-2 and TRBJ2-1, with 9 positions matching TRBD1. This sample comprised peripheral blood mononuclear cells, obtained 100 days after allogeneic stem cell transplant. This sequence originates from a female patient aged 45 to 65 who had an allogeneic stem cell transplant from an unrelated donor, so the T cells may come from the graft donor. Some clones in this sample may be carry-over from other donors' samples. The CDR3, as DNA: TGTGCCAGCAGCTTCCGGGACAGGGACAATGAGCAGTTCTTC. It is translated as CASSFRDRDNEQFF.